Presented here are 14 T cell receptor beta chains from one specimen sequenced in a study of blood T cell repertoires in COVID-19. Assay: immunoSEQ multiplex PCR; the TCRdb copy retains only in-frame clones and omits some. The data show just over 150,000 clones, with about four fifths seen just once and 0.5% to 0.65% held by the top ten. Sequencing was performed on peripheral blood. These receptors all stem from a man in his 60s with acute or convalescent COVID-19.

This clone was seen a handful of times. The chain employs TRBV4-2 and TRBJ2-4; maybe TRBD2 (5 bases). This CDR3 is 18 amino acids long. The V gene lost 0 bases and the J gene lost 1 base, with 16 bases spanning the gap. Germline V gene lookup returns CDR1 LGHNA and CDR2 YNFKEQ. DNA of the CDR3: TGTGCCAGCAGCCAAGATCCCGGCGGGTCCACGGCCAAAAACATTCAGTACTTC. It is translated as CASSQDPGGSTAKNIQYF.

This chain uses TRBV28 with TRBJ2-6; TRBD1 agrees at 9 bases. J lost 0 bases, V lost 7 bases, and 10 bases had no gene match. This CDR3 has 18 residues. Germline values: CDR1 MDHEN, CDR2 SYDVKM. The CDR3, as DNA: TGTGCCAGCAAACCAGCCGGGACAGGGAACTCTGGGGCCAACGTCCTGACTTTC. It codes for CASKPAGTGNSGANVLTF. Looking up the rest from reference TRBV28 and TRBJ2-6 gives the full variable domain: DVKVTQSSRYLVKRTGEKVFLECVQDMDHENMFWYRQDPGLGLRLIYFSYDVKMKEKGDIPEGYSVSREKKERFSLILESASTNQTSMYLCASKPAGTGNSGANVLTFGAGSRLTVL.

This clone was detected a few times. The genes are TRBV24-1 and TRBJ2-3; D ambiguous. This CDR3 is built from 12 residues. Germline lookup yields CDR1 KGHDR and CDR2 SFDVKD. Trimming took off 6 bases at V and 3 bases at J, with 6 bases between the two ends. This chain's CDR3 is CATSPGTDTQYF. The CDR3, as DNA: TGTGCCACCAGTCCAGGAACAGATACGCAGTATTTT.

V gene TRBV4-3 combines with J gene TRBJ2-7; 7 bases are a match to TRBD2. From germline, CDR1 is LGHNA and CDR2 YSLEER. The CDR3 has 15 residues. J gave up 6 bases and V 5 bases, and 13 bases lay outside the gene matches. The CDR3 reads CASSAQLGGSSEQYF. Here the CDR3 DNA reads TGCGCCAGCAGCGCGCAACTGGGAGGGTCTAGCGAGCAGTACTTC.

The CDR3 loop reads CASSLAGGSPNEQFF. The CDR3 region has the DNA TGTGCCAGCAGCTTGGCGGGAGGATCGCCCAATGAGCAGTTCTTC. The rearrangement links TRBV7-3 to TRBJ2-1, with 8 bases lining up with TRBD2. The CDR3 spans 15 residues. Trimming at V came to 3 bases and at J to 6 bases, leaving 7 bases not matched to a gene. Per germline, CDR1 SGHTA and CDR2 FQGTGA.

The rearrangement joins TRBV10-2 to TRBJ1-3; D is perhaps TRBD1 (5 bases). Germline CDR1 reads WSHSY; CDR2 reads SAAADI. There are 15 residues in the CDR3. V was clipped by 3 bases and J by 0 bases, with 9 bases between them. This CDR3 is CASSDSGISGNTIYF. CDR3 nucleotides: TGCGCCAGCAGTGACTCAGGGATCTCTGGAAACACCATATATTTT.

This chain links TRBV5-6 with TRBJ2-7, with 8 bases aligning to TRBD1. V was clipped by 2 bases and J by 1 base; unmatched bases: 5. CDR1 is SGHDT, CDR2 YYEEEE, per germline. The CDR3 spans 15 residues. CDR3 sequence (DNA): TGTGCCAGCAGCTTTCCACAGGGGGAATCCTACGAGCAGTACTTC. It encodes CASSFPQGESYEQYF. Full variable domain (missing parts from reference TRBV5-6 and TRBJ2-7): DAGVTQSPTHLIKTRGQQVTLRCSPKSGHDTVSWYQQALGQGPQFIFQYYEEEERQRGNFPDRFSGHQFPNYSSELNVNALLLGDSALYLCASSFPQGESYEQYFGPGTRLTVT.

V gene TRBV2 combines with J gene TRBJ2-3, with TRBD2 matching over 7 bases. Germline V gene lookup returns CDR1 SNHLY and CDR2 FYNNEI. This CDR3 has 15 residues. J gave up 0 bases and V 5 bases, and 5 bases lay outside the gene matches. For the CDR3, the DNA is TGTGCCAGCAGTCTAAGCGGGATGAGCACAGATACGCAGTATTTT. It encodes CASSLSGMSTDTQYF.

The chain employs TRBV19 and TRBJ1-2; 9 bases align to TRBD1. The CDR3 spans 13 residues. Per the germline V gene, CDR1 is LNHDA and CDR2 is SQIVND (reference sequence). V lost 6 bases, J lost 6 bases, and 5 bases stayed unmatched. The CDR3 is CASSPTGGNGYTF. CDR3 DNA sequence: TGTGCCAGTAGCCCGACAGGGGGAAATGGCTACACCTTC.

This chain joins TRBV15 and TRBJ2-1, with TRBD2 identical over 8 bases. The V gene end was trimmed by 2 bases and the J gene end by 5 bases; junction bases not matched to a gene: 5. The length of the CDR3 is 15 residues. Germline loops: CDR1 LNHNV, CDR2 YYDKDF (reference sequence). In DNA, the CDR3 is TGTGCCACCAGCAGATACGGGGGGGCCGACAATGAGCAGTTCTTC. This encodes CATSRYGGADNEQFF.

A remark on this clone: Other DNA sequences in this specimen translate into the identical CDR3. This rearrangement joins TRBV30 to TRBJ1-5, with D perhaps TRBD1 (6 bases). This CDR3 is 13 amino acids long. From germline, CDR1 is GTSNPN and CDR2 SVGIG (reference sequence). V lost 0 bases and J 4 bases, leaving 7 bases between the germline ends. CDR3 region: CAWSVQGNQPQHF. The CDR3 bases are TGTGCCTGGAGTGTACAGGGAAATCAGCCCCAGCATTTT.

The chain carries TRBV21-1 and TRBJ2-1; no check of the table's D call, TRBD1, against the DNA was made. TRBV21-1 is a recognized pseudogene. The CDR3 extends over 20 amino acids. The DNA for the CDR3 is TGTGCCAGCAGCACTCCGGGGGGACAGGGGATGGGGTTGACCTACAATGAGCAGTTCTTC. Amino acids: CASSTPGGQGMGLTYNEQFF.

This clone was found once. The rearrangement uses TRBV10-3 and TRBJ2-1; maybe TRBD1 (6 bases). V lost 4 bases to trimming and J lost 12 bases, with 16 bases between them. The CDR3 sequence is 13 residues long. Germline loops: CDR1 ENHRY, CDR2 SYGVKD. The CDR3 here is CAISGHQGMGQFF. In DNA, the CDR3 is TGTGCCATCAGTGGACACCAGGGGATGGGGCAGTTCTTC.

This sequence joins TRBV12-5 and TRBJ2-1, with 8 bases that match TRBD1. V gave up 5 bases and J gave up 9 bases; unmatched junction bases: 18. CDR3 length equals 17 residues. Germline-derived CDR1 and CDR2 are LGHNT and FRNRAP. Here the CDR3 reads CASGPDHRGRRAIEQFF. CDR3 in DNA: TGTGCTAGTGGTCCCGATCACAGGGGGAGGAGGGCTATTGAGCAGTTCTTC.